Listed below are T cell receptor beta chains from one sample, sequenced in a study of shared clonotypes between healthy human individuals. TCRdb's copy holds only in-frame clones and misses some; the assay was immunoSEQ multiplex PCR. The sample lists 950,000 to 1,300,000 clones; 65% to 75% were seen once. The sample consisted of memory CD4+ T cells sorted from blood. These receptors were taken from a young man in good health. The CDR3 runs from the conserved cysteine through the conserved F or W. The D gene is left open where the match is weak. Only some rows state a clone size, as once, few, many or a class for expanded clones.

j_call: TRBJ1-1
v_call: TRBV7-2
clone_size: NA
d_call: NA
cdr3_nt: TGTGCCAGCAGCTTATACATAGCAACCAACACTGAAGCTTTCTTT
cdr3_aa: CASSLYIATNTEAFF

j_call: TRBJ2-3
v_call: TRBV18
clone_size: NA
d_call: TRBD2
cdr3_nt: TGTGCCAGCTCACCCAGACTAGCGGGGGGCGCAGATACGCAGTATTTT
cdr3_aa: CASSPRLAGGADTQYF

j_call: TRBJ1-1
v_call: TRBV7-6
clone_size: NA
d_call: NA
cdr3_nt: TGTGCCAGCAGCTCAGGCGTTGGGCCACTGAACACTGAAGCTTTCTTT
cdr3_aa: CASSSGVGPLNTEAFF

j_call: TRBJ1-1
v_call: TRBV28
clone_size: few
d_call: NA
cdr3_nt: TGTGCCAGCGACGGCTTGAACACTGAAGCTTTCTTT
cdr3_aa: CASDGLNTEAFF

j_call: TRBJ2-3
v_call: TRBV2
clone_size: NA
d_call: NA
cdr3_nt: TGTGCCAGCAGGGCGACTAGACTCACAGATACGCAGTATTTT
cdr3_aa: CASRATRLTDTQYF

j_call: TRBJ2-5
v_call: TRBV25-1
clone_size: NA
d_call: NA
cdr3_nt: TGTGCCAGCAGTGATATTCAAGTGAGGACCCAGTACTTC
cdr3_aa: CASSDIQVRTQYF

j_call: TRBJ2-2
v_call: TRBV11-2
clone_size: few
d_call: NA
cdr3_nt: TGTGCCAGCAGCTTAGCTAGGGTTTTCGGGGAGCTGTTTTTT
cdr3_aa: CASSLARVFGELFF

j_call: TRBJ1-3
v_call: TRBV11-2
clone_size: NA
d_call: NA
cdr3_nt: TGTGCCAGCAGCTTTGGTCCCAACTCTGGAAACACCATATATTTT
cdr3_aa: CASSFGPNSGNTIYF

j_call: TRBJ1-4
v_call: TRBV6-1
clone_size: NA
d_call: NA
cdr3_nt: TGTGCCAGCAGTGAGTGGGGAACTAATGAAAAACTGTTTTTT
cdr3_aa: CASSEWGTNEKLFF

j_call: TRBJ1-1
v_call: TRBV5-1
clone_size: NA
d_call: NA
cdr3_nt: TGCGCCAGCACCCCAGAAGAAGTTCGGACTGAAGCTTTCTTT
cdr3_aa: CASTPEEVRTEAFF

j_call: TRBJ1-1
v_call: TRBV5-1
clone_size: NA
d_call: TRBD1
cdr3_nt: TGCGCCAGCTCAGGACAGGGGCTGGGTGGGGGCTCGGGCACTGAAGCTTTCTTT
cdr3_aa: CASSGQGLGGGSGTEAFF

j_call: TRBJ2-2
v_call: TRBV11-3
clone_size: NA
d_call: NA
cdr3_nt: TGTGCCAGCAGCTTAGTTTCTGGGAAGGTAGCCGGGGAGCTGTTTTTT
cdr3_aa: CASSLVSGKVAGELFF

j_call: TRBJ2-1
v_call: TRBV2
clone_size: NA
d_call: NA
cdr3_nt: TGTGCCAGCAGTGAACAGGGTAGGAATGAGCAGTTCTTC
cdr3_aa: CASSEQGRNEQFF

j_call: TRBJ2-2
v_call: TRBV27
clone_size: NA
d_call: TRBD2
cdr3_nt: TGTGCCAGCAGTTCCCCGGGGGGGACCGGGGAGCTGTTTTTT
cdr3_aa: CASSSPGGTGELFF

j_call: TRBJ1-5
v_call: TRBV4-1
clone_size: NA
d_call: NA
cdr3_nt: TGCGCCAGCAGCCAAGATGGGGGGCCAAATCAGCCCCAGCATTTT
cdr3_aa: CASSQDGGPNQPQHF

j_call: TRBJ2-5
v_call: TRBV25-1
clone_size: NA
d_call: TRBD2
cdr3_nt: TGTGCCAGCAGTGATGTACTAGCGGGAGAGACCCAGTACTTC
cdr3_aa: CASSDVLAGETQYF

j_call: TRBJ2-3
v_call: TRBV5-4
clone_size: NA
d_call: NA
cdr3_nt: TGTGCCAGCAGCTTGGCCCTGGGAGGTTCGGGCACAGATACGCAGTATTTT
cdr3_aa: CASSLALGGSGTDTQYF

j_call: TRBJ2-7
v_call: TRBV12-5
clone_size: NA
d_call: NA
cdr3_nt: TGTGCTAGTGGTTTGTCCCTGTCCGAGCAGTACTTC
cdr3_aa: CASGLSLSEQYF

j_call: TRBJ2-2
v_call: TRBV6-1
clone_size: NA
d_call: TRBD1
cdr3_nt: TGTGCCAGCAGTGAATGGGTGAGACAGGGGCTCACCGGGGAGCTGTTTTTT
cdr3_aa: CASSEWVRQGLTGELFF

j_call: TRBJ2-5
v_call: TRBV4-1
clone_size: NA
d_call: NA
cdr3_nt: TGCGCCAGCAGCCAAGGTCTCAGGGGACTCCAAGAGACCCAGTACTTC
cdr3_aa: CASSQGLRGLQETQYF

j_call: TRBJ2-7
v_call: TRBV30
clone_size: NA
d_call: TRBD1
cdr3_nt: TGTGCCTGGAGTGTAACTGGGACAGGGATTTACGAGCAGTACTTC
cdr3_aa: CAWSVTGTGIYEQYF

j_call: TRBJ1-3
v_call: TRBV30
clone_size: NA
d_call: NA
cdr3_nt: TGTGCCTGGAGCAGACAGGAGTCCAGCACCATATATTTT
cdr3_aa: CAWSRQESSTIYF

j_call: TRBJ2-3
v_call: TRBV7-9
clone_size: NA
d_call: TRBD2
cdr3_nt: TGTGCCAGCAGCTGGGGCGGGGGGGAAACAGATACGCAGTATTTT
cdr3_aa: CASSWGGGETDTQYF

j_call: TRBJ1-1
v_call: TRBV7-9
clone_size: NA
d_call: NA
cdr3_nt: TGTGCCAGCAGCTTAGGTTCGCTGGGATCGAACACTGAAGCTTTCTTT
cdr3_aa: CASSLGSLGSNTEAFF

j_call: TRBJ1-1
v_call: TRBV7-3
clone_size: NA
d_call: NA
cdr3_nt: TGTGCCAGCAGCGCGCGGCGGGGACCCACTGAAGCTTTCTTT
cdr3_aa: CASSARRGPTEAFF

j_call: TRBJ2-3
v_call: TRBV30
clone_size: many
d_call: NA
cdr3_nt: TGTGCCTGGAAGGCGGCAGATACGCAGTATTTT
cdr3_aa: CAWKAADTQYF

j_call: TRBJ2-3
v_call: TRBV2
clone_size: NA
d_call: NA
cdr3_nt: TGTGCCAGCCGGCTCAGCAACACAGATACGCAGTATTTT
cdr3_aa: CASRLSNTDTQYF

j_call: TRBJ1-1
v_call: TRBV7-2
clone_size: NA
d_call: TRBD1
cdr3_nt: TGTGCCAGCAGCTTAGCGGGACAGCTGAACACTGAAGCTTTCTTT
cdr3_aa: CASSLAGQLNTEAFF

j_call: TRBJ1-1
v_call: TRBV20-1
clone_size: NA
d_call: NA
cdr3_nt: TGCAGTGCCCTAAAGGGAACTGAAGCTTTCTTT
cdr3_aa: CSALKGTEAFF

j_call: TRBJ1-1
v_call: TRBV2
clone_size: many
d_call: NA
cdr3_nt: TGTGCCAGCAGTGGGCAAGGAGAAGGCACTGAAGCTTTCTTT
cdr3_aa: CASSGQGEGTEAFF

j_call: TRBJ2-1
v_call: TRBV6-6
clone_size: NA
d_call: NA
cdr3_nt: TGTGCCAGCAGCCCAATCCTCTACAATGAGCAGTTCTTC
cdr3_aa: CASSPILYNEQFF

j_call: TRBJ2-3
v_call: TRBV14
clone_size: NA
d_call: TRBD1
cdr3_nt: TGTGCCAGCAGCCTGCTGGACAGGCTAGGAGATACGCAGTATTTT
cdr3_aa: CASSLLDRLGDTQYF

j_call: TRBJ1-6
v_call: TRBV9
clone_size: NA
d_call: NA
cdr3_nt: TGTGCCAGCAGCTCTAGCGGAGGGAATTCACCCCTCCACTTT
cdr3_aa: CASSSSGGNSPLHF

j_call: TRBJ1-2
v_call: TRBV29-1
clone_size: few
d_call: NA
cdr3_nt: TGCAGCGTCGGACCTTTAGGCTCCTATGGCTACACCTTC
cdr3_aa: CSVGPLGSYGYTF

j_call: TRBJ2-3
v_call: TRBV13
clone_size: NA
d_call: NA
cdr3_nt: TGTGCCAGCAGCTCAAGGGGCACAGATACGCAGTATTTT
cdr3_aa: CASSSRGTDTQYF

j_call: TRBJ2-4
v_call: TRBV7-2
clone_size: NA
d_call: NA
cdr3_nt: TGTGCCAGCAGCAAATCGGGGGACATTCAGTACTTC
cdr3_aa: CASSKSGDIQYF

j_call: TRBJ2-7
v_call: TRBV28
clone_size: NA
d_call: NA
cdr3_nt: TGTGCCAGCAGTTTAAGCGCCTATCCCTACGAGCAGTACTTC
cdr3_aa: CASSLSAYPYEQYF

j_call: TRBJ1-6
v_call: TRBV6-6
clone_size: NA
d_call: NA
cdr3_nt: TGTGCCAGCAGGCAACAGAGATTGAATTCACCCCTCCACTTT
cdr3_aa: CASRQQRLNSPLHF

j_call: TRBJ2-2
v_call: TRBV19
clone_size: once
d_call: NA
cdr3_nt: TGTGCCAGTAGTACCATTGACAGAAACACCGGGGAGCTGTTTTTT
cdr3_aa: CASSTIDRNTGELFF

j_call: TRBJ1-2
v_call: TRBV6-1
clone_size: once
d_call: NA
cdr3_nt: TGTGCCAGCATCGAACGGCAGGGGAACTATGGCTACACCTTC
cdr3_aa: CASIERQGNYGYTF

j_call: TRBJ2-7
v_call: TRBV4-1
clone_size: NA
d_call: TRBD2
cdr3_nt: TGCGCCAGCAGCCAAGATCCGGGAGGCTCAAGCGAGCAGTACTTC
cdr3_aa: CASSQDPGGSSEQYF

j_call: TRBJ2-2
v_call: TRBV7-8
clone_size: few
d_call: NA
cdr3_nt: TGTGCCAGCAGCCCCAGGGACATAATGAACACCGGGGAGCTGTTTTTT
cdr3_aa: CASSPRDIMNTGELFF

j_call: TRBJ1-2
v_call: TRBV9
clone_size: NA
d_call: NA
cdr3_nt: TGTGCCAGCAGCATTCGACACGGCGGCACCTTC
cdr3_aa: CASSIRHGGTF

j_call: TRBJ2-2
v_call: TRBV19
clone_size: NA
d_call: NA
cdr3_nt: TGTGCCAGTCGTGAAGGATACACCGGGGAGCTGTTTTTT
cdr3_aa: CASREGYTGELFF

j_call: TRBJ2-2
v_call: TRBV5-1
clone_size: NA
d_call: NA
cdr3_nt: TGCGCCAGCAGCTTATGGTTCCGAGACAGGATAAACGCCGGGGAGCTGTTTTTT
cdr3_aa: CASSLWFRDRINAGELFF

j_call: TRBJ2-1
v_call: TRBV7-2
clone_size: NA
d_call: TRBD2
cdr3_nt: TGTGCCAGCAGCTTGAGCGGGGCCGGCTCCTACAATGAGCAGTTCTTC
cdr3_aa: CASSLSGAGSYNEQFF